This passage covers 5 T cell receptor beta chains from one sample sequenced in a study of cytomegalovirus exposure and HLA in healthy donors. The PCR contained 60 Vbeta and 13 Jbeta primers. TCRdb keeps only in-frame clones here, not all; method: immunoSEQ multiplex PCR. Its table records tens of thousands of clones. Sequenced sample: PBMCs. These receptors all come from a man aged 55 to 70 in good health and CMV-seropositive.

This chain connects TRBV6-4 to TRBJ2-7, with a possible D match to TRBD2 (6 bases). This CDR3 has 15 residues. The V and J ends lost 7 bases and 0 bases respectively, with 16 bases between them. Germline CDR1 and CDR2: MRHNA and SNTAGT. The CDR3 coding sequence is TGTGCCAGCAACTACGCGGGGACCGACTCCTACGAGCAGTACTTC. Encoded protein: CASNYAGTDSYEQYF.

The chain is built from TRBV30 and TRBJ2-7, with a tentative D call TRBD1 (6 bases). This CDR3 is 14 amino acids long. The germline V gene encodes CDR1 GTSNPN and CDR2 SVGIG (reference sequence). V was clipped by 5 bases and J by 0 bases, with 14 bases between them. CDR3 sequence: CAWLRDTSSYEQYF. The CDR3 DNA sequence: TGTGCCTGGCTCCGGGACACCAGCTCCTACGAGCAGTACTTC.

This chain connects TRBV28 to TRBJ2-5; D perhaps matches TRBD1 (6 bases). There are 16 residues in the CDR3. Trimming took off 5 bases at V and 1 base at J, with 17 bases between the two ends. Looked up from germline, CDR1 is MDHEN and CDR2 is SYDVKM. CDR3 region: CASSGARGLLQETQYF. For the CDR3, the DNA is TGTGCCAGCAGTGGCGCAAGGGGGTTACTCCAAGAGACCCAGTACTTC.

The chain joins TRBV11-2 to TRBJ2-7; unclear D gene. Per germline, CDR1 SGHAT and CDR2 FQNNGV. Trimming left V 5 bases short and J 2 bases short, with 16 bases between. The CDR3 covers 15 residues. CDR3 in DNA: TGTGCCAGCAGCCCGACCCGCGGCGTGACCTACGAGCAGTACTTC. Translating it yields CASSPTRGVTYEQYF.

The chain joins TRBV19 to TRBJ1-1; TRBD1 is a possible D gene (6 bases). CDR1 and CDR2 (germline): LNHDA, SQIVND (reference sequence). This CDR3 region has 14 residues. With 3 bases removed from V and 7 bases from J, the gap between germline ends came to 15 bases. The CDR3 nucleotides are TGTGCCAGTAGTATCAACAGGGCTGGAAATGAAGCTTTCTTT. Protein product: CASSINRAGNEAFF. The full variable domain, rest sourced from reference TRBV19 and TRBJ1-1, is DGGITQSPKYLFRKEGQNVTLSCEQNLNHDAMYWYRQDPGQGLRLIYYSQIVNDFQKGDIAEGYSVSREKKESFPLTVTSAQKNPTAFYLCASSINRAGNEAFFGQGTRLTVV.